The source of this TCR beta chain is a study of beta chain features in type 1 diabetes. At the level of the study: The examined sorted cells totaled about 110 million across samples.

TCRB transcripts that were expressed got sequenced, as all of the isolated RNA had been reverse transcribed. TCRdb keeps only in-frame clones here, not all; method: immunoSEQ multiplex PCR. The sample lists about 68,000 clones, almost 50% occurring once. V was pared by 0 bases and J by 1 base, with 13 bases between. Germline V lookup: CDR1 MRHNA, CDR2 SNTAGT. This CDR3 comprises 17 residues. Findings and limits, study-wide: For Type 1 diabetes patients, all four CD4+ subsets carried TCRB CDR3s that were moderately but significantly shorter.

This clone was seen a few times. Its target is not known. This chain links TRBV6-4 with TRBJ2-1; D gene ambiguous. This receptor was identified in a man aged 25-40 years with type 1 diabetes. Sequencing was performed on central memory CD4+ T cells from blood. CDR3 amino acids: CASSDSSAFGSYNEQFF. The CDR3 DNA reads as TGTGCCAGCAGTGACTCGTCGGCTTTCGGGTCCTACAATGAGCAGTTCTTC.